This T cell receptor (beta chain) was observed in a study of blood T cell repertoires in COVID-19 (TCRdb year 2020). The study in broad terms: The collaborator samples originated in the United States, Italy and Spain and spanned the acute and convalescent phases of COVID-19. The prospective study material was composed of cDNA or gDNA derived from T cells, B-cell-depleted T cells, or PBMCs. The dataset comprised deeply sampled blood TCRbeta repertoires from subjects exposed to, actively infected with, or recovered from COVID-19. The repertoires were released in a freely available public database meant as a resource for research on the immune response to SARS-CoV-2. Samples came from the ongoing ImmuneRACE study (first 160 participants) plus 1,254 subjects from 6 global collaborators. Sample metadata almost always included a de-identified subject ID, COVID-19 status, age in years and sex. Where HLA class I and class II types were available, the types were taken from metadata supplied by the sample provider, not from assay-based typing. The investigation overall reported the following: The amount of clinical and demographic metadata varied by source and participant and was provided uncurated.

The immunoSEQ Assay, a bias-controlled multiplex PCR, was used to amplify TCRbeta CDR3 regions from genomic DNA. Per the authors' processing: Nucleated cell counts per sample were estimated from amplification of reference gene primers within the assay. To quantify the absolute abundance of each unique TCRbeta CDR3 rearrangement, sequence reads were collapsed and filtered. For each sample, productive Simpson clonality was calculated by taking the square root of Simpson's diversity index across productive rearrangements. As stored in TCRdb, this immuneACCESS dataset retains in-frame rearrangements with V and J assigned. A fraction of the clones does not appear; measured against another copy, unresolved V genes explain less than half of the discrepancy, and the remainder lacks a known reason. That table furnishes V, J and clone size, whereas the DNA furnished D and trimming. The sample has around 200,000 clones on record, 75% to 90% of them singletons. The ten largest clones capture about 10% of the sample.

V lost 4 bases and J lost 0 bases, and the count of bases not matched to a germline gene is 10. From its cysteine to its phenylalanine, the CDR3 spans 16 amino acids. Only CDR3 DNA remains: 48 bases, in frame from the first base. The germline V gene provides CDR1 SGHRS and CDR2 YFSETQ. The collaborating institutions used their own protocols to collect whole blood in K2EDTA tubes. For TCRbeta analysis, collaborators shipped samples as frozen whole blood, isolated PBMCs, or DNA extracted from either of those sample types. This clone was detected once. Its antigen is unknown. There are no base qualities to consult, and no much larger clone falls within one base.

The receptor was derived from a human donor with active or convalescent COVID-19. The donor label of this sample is uncertain. The rearrangement combines TRBV5-1 with TRBJ2-7; TRBD2 fits 7 bases in the junction. Material: peripheral blood. The DNA sequence reads TGCGCCAGCAGCCAAAGCGGGGCAGCGAGCTCCTACGAGCAGTACTTC. Its translation reads: CASSQSGAASSYEQYF.